This record covers a single TCR beta chain. Its specificity is not known. The data were taken from a study of chemoradiotherapy in HPV16-positive cancers. Findings and limits, study-wide: Candidate HPV-specific clones and E7-related TCR motifs grew in tumor during treatment.

Trimming took off 7 bases at V and 2 bases at J, with 14 bases between the two ends. The germline V gene encodes CDR1 SGDLS and CDR2 YYNGEE. This CDR3 is built from 14 residues. Using immunoSEQ multiplex PCR, the repertoire was profiled, and TCRdb retains in-frame clones only, with some absent. The sample contains 9,400 or so clones, over 65% of which appear only once. The sample here was taken from a patient who underwent chemoradiotherapy. The receptor was derived from a human donor with HPV-associated anogenital cancer. The chain recombines TRBV9 with TRBJ2-3; D possibly corresponds to TRBD2 (6 bases). The CDR3 loop is CASSTGDFTDTQYF. The CDR3 bases are TGTGCCAGCTCCACGGGGGACTTCACAGATACGCAGTATTTT.